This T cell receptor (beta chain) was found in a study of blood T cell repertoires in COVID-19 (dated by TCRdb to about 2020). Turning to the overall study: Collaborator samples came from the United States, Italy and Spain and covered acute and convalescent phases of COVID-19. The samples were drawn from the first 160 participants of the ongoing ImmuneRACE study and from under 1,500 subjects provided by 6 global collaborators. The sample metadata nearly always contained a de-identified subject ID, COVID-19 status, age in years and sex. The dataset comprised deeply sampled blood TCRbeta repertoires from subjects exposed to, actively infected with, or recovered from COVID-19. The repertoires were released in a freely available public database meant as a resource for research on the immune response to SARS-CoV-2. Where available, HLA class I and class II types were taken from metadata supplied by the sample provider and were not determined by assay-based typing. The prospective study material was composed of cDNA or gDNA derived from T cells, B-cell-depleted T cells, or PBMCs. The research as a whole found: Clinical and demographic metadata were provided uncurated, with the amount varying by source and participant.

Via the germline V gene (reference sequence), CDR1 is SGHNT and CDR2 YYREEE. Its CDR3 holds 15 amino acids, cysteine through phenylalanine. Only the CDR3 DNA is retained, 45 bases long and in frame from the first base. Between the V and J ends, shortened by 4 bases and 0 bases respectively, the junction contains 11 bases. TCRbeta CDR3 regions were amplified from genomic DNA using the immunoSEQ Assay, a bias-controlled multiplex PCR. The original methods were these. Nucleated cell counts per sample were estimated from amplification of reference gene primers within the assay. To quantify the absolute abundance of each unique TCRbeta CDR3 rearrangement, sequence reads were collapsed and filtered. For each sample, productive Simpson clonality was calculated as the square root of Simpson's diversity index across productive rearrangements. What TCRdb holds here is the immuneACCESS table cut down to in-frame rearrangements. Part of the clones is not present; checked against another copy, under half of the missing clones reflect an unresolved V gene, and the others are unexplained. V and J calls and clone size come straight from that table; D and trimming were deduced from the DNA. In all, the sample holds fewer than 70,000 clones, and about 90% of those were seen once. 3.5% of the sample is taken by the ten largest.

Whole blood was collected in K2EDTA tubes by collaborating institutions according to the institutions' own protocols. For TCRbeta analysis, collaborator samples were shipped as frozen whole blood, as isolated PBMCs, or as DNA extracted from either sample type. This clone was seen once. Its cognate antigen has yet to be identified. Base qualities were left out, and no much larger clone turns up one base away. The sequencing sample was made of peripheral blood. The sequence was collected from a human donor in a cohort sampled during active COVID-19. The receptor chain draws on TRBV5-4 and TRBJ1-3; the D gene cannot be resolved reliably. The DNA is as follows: TGTGCCAGCAGCGACTTCGGCCGCTCTGGAAACACCATATATTTT. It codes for CASSDFGRSGNTIYF. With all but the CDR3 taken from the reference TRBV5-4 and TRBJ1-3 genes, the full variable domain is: ETGVTQSPTHLIKTRGQQVTLRCSSQSGHNTVSWYQQALGQGPQFIFQYYREEENGRGNFPPRFSGLQFPNYSSELNVNALELDDSALYLCASSDFGRSGNTIYFGEGSWLTVV.